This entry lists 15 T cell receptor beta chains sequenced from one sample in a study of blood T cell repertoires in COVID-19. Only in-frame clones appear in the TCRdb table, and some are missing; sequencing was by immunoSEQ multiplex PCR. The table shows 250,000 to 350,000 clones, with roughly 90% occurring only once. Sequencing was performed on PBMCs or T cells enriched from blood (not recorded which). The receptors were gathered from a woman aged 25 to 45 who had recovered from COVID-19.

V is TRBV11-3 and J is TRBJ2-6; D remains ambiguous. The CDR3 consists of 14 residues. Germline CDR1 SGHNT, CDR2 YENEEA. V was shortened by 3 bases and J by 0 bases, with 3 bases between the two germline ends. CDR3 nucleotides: TGTGCCAGCAGCTTTCGCTCTGGGGCCAACGTCCTGACTTTC. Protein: CASSFRSGANVLTF.

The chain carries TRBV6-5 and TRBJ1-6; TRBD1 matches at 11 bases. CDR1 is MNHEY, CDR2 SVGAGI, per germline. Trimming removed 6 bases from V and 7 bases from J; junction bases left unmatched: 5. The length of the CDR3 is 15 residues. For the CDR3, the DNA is TGTGCCAGCAGCTCATGGGACAGGGGGAATTCACCCCTCCACTTT. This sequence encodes CASSSWDRGNSPLHF.

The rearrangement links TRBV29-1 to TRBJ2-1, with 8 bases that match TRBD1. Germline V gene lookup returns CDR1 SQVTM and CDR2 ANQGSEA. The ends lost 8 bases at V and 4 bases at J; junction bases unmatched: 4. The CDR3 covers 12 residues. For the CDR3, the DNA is TGCAGCACCCGACAGGGGTACAATGAGCAGTTCTTC. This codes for CSTRQGYNEQFF.

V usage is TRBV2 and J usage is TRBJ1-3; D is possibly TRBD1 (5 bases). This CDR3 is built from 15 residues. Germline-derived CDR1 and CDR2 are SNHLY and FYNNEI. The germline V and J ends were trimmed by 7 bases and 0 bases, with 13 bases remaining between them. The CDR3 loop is CASKKTGVSGNTIYF. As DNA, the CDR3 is TGTGCCAGCAAGAAAACGGGGGTCTCTGGAAACACCATATATTTT.

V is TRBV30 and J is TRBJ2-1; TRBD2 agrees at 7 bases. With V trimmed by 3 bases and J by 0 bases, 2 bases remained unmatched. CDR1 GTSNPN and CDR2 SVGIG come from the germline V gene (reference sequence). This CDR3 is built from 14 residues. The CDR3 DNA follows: TGTGCCTGGAGCCGGACTAGCTCCTACAATGAGCAGTTCTTC. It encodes CAWSRTSSYNEQFF.

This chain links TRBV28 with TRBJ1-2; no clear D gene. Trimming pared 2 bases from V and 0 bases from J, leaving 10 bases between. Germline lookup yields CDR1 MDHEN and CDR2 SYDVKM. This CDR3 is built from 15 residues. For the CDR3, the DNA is TGTGCCAGCAGTTTAAAGCGGCTACCTAACTATGGCTACACCTTC. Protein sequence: CASSLKRLPNYGYTF.

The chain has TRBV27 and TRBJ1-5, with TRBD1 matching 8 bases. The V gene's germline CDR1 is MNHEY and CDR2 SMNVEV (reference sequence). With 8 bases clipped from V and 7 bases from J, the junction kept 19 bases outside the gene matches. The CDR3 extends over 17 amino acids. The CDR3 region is CASQGRQGAKSGQPQHF. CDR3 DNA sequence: TGTGCCAGCCAGGGGCGGCAGGGGGCGAAATCGGGCCAGCCCCAGCATTTT.

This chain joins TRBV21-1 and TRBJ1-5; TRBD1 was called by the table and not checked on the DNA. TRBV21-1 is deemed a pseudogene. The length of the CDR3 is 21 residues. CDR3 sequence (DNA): TGTGCCAGCAGCAAAAAATGTGTATGGACATGGAGAAATTTACGAGATCAGCCCCAGCATTTT. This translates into CASSKKCVWTWRNLRDQPQHF.

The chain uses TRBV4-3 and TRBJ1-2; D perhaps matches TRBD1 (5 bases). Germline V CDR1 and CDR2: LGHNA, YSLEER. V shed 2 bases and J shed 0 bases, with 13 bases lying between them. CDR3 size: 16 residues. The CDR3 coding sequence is TGCGCCAGCAGCCAATCGGCACGGACAACTAACTATGGCTACACCTTC. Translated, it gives CASSQSARTTNYGYTF.

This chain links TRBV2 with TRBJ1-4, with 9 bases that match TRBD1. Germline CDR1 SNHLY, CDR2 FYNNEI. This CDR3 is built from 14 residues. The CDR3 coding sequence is TGTGGCTCAAAGGAGGACAGGGGAAATGAAAAACTGTTTTTT. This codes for CGSKEDRGNEKLFF.

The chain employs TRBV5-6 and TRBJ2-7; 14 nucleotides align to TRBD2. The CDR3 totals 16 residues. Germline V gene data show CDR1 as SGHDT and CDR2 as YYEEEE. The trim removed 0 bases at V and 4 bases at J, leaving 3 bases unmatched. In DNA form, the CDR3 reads TGTGCCAGCAGCTTGGGGGGACTAGCGGGAGAATACGAGCAGTACTTC. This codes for CASSLGGLAGEYEQYF.

CDR3 amino acids: CASSLTDPGLYEQFF. Written as DNA, the CDR3 is TGTGCCAGCAGTCTAACGGACCCAGGACTGTATGAGCAGTTCTTC. This chain joins TRBV6-2 or TRBV6-3 and TRBJ2-1; D might be TRBD2 (5 bases). Trimming cost V 5 bases and J 8 bases, with 19 bases left between them. The CDR3 length is 15 residues. The germline V gene encodes CDR1 MNHEY and CDR2 SVGEGT.

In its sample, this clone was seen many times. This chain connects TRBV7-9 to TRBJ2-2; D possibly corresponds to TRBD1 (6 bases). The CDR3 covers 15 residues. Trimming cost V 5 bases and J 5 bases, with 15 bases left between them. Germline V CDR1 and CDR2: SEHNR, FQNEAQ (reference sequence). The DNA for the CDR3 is TGTGCCAGCAGCCCCCAGACAGGCTGGACCGGGGAGCTGTTTTTT. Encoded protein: CASSPQTGWTGELFF.

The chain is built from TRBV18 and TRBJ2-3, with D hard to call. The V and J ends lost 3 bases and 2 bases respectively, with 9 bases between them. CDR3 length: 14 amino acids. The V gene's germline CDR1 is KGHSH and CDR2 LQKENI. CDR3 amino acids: CASSPMAYTDTQYF. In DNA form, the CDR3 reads TGTGCCAGCTCACCTATGGCTTACACAGATACGCAGTATTTT.

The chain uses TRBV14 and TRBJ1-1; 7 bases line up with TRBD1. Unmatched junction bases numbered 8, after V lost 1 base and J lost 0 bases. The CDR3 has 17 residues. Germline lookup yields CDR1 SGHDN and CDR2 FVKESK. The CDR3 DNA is TGTGCCAGCAGCCAAGTAGGGGGCGCGAGAATGAACACTGAAGCTTTCTTT. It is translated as CASSQVGGARMNTEAFF.